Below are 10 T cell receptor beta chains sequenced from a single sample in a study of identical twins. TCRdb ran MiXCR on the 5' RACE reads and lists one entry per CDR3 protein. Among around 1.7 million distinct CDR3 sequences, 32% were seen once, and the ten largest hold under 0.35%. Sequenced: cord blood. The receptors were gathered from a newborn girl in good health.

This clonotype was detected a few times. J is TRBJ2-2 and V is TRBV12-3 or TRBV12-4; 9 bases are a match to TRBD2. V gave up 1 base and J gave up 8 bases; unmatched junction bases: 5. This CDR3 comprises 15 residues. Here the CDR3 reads CASSLGGRARGELFF. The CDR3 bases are TGTGCCAGCAGTTTAGGCGGGAGGGCCCGAGGGGAGCTGTTTTTT.

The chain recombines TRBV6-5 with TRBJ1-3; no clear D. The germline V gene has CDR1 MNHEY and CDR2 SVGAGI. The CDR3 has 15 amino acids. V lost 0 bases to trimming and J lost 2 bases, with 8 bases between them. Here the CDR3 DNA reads TGTGCCAGCAGTTACTCGGAGAGACCTGGAAACACCATATATTTT. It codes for CASSYSERPGNTIYF.

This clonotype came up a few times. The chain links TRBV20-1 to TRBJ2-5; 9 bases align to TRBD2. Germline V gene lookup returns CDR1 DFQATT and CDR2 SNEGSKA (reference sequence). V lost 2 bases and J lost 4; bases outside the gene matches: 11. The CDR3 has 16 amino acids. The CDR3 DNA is TGCAGTGCTAGAAACCCCCTCGGACTAGCGACAGAGACCCAGTACTTC. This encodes CSARNPLGLATETQYF.

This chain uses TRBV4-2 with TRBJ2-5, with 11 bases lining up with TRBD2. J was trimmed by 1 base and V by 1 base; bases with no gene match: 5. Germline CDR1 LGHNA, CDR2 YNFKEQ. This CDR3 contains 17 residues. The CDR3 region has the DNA TGTGCCAGCAGCCAAGTCCCGGGACTAGCGGCCCAAGAGACCCAGTACTTC. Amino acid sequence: CASSQVPGLAAQETQYF.

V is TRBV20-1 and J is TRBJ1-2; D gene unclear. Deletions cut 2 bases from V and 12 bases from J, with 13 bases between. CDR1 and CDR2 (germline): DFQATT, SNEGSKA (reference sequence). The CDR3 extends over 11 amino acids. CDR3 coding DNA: TGCAGTGCTAGATCGGGAGCCCCAGACACCTTC. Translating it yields CSARSGAPDTF.

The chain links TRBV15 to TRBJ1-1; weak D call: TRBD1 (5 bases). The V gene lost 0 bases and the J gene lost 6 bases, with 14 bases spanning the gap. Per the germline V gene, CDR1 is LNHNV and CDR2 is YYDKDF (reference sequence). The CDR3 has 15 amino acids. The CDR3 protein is CATSRDRGFIAEAFF. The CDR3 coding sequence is TGTGCCACCAGCAGAGATCGGGGGTTCATCGCTGAAGCTTTCTTT. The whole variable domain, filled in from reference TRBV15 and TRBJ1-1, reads DAMVIQNPRYQVTQFGKPVTLSCSQTLNHNVMYWYQQKSSQAPKLLFHYYDKDFNNEADTPDNFQSRRPNTSFCFLDIRSPGLGDTAMYLCATSRDRGFIAEAFFGQGTRLTVV.

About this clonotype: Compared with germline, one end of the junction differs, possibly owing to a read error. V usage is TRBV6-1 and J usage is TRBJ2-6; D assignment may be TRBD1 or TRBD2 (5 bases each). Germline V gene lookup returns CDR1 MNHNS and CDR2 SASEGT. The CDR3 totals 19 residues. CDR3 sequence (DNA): TGTGCCAGCAGAAATCTCGGAGGCGCCCGAAGCTCTGGGGCCAACGTCCCGACTTTC. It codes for CASRNLGGARSSGANVPTF.

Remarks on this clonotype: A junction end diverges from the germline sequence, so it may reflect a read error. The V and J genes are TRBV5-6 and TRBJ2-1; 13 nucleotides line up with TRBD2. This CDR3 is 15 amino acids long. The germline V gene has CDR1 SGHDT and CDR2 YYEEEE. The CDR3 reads CASSWGTSGNDERFF. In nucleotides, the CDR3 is TGTGCCAGCAGCTGGGGGACTAGCGGGAACGATGAGCGGTTCTTC.

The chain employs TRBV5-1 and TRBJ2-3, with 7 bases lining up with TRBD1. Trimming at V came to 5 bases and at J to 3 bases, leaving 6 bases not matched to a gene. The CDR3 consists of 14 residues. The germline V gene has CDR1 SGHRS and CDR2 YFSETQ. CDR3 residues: CASRITGVTDTQYF. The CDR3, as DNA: TGCGCCAGCAGAATCACAGGGGTAACAGATACGCAGTATTTT.

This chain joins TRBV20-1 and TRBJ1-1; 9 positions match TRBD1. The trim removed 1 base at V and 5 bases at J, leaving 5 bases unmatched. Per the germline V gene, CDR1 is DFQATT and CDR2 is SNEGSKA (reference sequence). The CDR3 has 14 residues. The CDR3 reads CSARVPDRGTEAFF. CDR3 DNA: TGCAGTGCTAGAGTCCCGGACAGGGGAACTGAAGCTTTCTTT.